The clone carrying this T cell receptor beta chain appeared a single time. Antigen: not known. Produced via immunoSEQ multiplex PCR; TCRdb's table is partial and in-frame only. The sample has over 110,000 clones, approximately 89% seen once. The data were obtained in a study of T cell responses to AZD1222 COVID-19 vaccine. Across the whole study: Analysis merged second doses at about 4 or about 12 weeks.

Study-level findings and limits: White British people made up most donors, females outnumbered males, and clonal diversity was possibly underestimated. An increase in Spike-specific TCR breadth and depth was observed after two AZD1222 doses. Vaccine-associated CD4 TCRs ranged over spike, dominating at 160-218 and 743-854.

This CDR3 comprises 15 residues. Germline CDR1 SGHNT, CDR2 YYREEE (reference sequence). V lost 3 bases, J lost 1 base, and 13 bases lay in between. The source of this sequence is an adult in good health. The sequenced sample was peripheral blood, obtained on day 0 of AZD1222 vaccination. The rearrangement uses TRBV5-4 and TRBJ1-2, with TRBD1 as a possible D gene (6 bases). The CDR3, as DNA: TGTGCCAGCAGCTCCGGACAGAATTTTAACTATGGCTACACCTTC. Its translation is CASSSGQNFNYGYTF.